This passage covers 31 T cell receptor beta chains from one sample sequenced in a study of shared clonotypes between healthy human individuals. Using immunoSEQ multiplex PCR, the repertoire was profiled, and TCRdb retains in-frame clones only, with some absent. This table holds approximately 700,000 clones, roughly 72% found once. What was sequenced was memory CD4+ T cells sorted from blood. Stated subset: CD45RA-negative fraction. Receptor source: a young woman in good health.

This chain uses TRBV7-7 with TRBJ2-1; D is possibly TRBD2 (6 bases). Looked up from germline, CDR1 is SSHAT and CDR2 is FNYEAQ (reference sequence). This CDR3 contains 14 residues. V lost 6 bases and J lost 6, with 15 bases in between. CDR3 sequence reads: CASSSTGVSNEQFF. CDR3 coding DNA: TGTGCCAGCAGTTCGACGGGAGTCTCCAATGAGCAGTTCTTC.

The DNA of the CDR3 is TGTGCCAGCAGCTCCGGACAGGGTCGAGAGCAGTACTTC. This translates into CASSSGQGREQYF. The chain couples TRBV7-8 to TRBJ2-5; 8 bases are shared with TRBD1. This CDR3 comprises 13 residues. The germline V gene has CDR1 SGHVS and CDR2 FQNEAQ. V lost 4 bases and J lost 11; bases outside the gene matches: 9. Full variable domain (remainder filled in from reference TRBV7-8 and TRBJ2-5): GAGVSQSPRYKVAKRGQDVALRCDPISGHVSLFWYQQALGQGPEFLTYFQNEAQLDKSGLPSDRFFAERPEGSVSTLKIQRTQQEDSAVYLCASSSGQGREQYFGPGTRLLVL.

The J gene is TRBJ1-1, the V gene TRBV19; D may be TRBD1 (6 bases). Germline V gene lookup returns CDR1 LNHDA and CDR2 SQIVND (reference sequence). The CDR3 totals 14 residues. V gave up 7 bases and J gave up 4 bases, with 16 bases separating them. The CDR3 is CASIAGGSFTEAFF. The CDR3, as DNA: TGTGCCAGTATCGCCGGGGGCTCCTTCACTGAAGCTTTCTTT.

This clone was seen just once. The chain recombines TRBV5-6 with TRBJ2-2, with 9 nucleotides matching TRBD2. The germline V gene has CDR1 SGHDT and CDR2 YYEEEE. The CDR3 has 17 amino acids. J lost 6 bases, V lost 5 bases, and 14 bases had no gene match. DNA for the CDR3: TGTGCCAGCAGTTCCCTAATGCGGGAGGGCCTGGCCGGGGAGCTGTTTTTT. Its translation: CASSSLMREGLAGELFF.

The chain uses TRBV11-2 and TRBJ2-7, with D uncertain. There are 13 residues in the CDR3. The germline V gene encodes CDR1 SGHAT and CDR2 FQNNGV. V was trimmed by 4 bases and J by 3 bases, leaving 10 bases between them. In DNA, the CDR3 is TGTGCCAGCAGCTGGGCCTCAGGCTACGAGCAGTACTTC. As protein: CASSWASGYEQYF.

This clone showed up just a few times. V and J are TRBV14 and TRBJ1-2; possibly TRBD1 for D (6 bases). Looked up from germline, CDR1 is SGHDN and CDR2 is FVKESK. The CDR3 is made up of 14 amino acids. V was trimmed by 4 bases and J by 5 bases, leaving 14 bases between them. Written as DNA, the CDR3 is TGTGCCAGCAGCCCGCAACAGGGAGTTTATGGCTACACCTTC. Its protein product is CASSPQQGVYGYTF.

This clone has just one count. J is TRBJ2-7 and V is TRBV27; D perhaps matches TRBD1 (5 bases). Germline CDR1 is MNHEY and CDR2 is SMNVEV (reference sequence). The CDR3 extends over 14 amino acids. The V and J ends lost 5 bases and 2 bases respectively, with 13 bases between them. The CDR3 coding sequence is TGTGCCAGCAGTACATATCAGGGCCCCTACGAGCAGTACTTC. Protein product: CASSTYQGPYEQYF.

The gene calls are TRBV25-1 and TRBJ2-3, with TRBD1 matching 8 bases. The V gene end was trimmed by 1 base and the J gene end by 3 bases; junction bases not matched to a gene: 3. Per the germline V gene, CDR1 is MGHDK and CDR2 is SYGVNS. This CDR3 has 15 residues. In nucleotides, the CDR3 is TGTGCCAGCAGTGAATTCAGGGGGCCAACAGATACGCAGTATTTT. Protein: CASSEFRGPTDTQYF.

The chain is built from TRBV5-1 and TRBJ1-3; D is undetermined. The CDR3 totals 13 residues. Germline V gene sequence: CDR1 SGHRS, CDR2 YFSETQ. Trimming stripped 2 bases from V and 3 bases from J, with 6 bases between. The CDR3 loop is CASSFEGGNTIYF. The CDR3 DNA sequence: TGCGCCAGCAGCTTTGAGGGTGGAAACACCATATATTTT.

This clone was seen more than once but under ten times. This rearrangement joins TRBV4-2 to TRBJ2-1; TRBD2 might be the D (6 bases). This CDR3 spans 14 amino acids. Germline V gene lookup returns CDR1 LGHNA and CDR2 YNFKEQ. V gave up 0 bases and J gave up 7 bases, with 10 bases separating them. The CDR3 region has the DNA TGTGCCAGCAGCCAAGAGTGGAGGGCTAATGAGCAGTTCTTC. Residues: CASSQEWRANEQFF.

This sequence joins TRBV30 and TRBJ1-2; no firm D call. The V and J ends lost 8 bases and 5 bases respectively, with 12 bases between them. This CDR3 has 11 amino acids. The germline V gene encodes CDR1 GTSNPN and CDR2 SVGIG (reference sequence). CDR3 sequence reads: CARSERYGYTF. CDR3 DNA: TGTGCCAGATCGGAGCGTTATGGCTACACCTTC.

The rearrangement links TRBV18 to TRBJ2-7; a possible D gene is TRBD1 (6 bases). The germline V gene encodes CDR1 KGHSH and CDR2 LQKENI. V shed 4 bases and J shed 5 bases, with 9 bases lying between them. The CDR3 contains 12 residues. The CDR3 region is CASSLQGNEQYF. CDR3 DNA sequence: TGTGCCAGCTCACTACAGGGTAACGAGCAGTACTTC. The entire variable domain, with the rest obtained from reference TRBV18 and TRBJ2-7, is as follows: NAGVMQNPRHLVRRRGQEARLRCSPMKGHSHVYWYRQLPEEGLKFMVYLQKENIIDESGMPKERFSAEFPKEGPSILRIQQVVRGDSAAYFCASSLQGNEQYFGPGTRLTVT.

V is TRBV28 and J is TRBJ1-3; 7 nucleotides agree with TRBD1. Germline CDR1 reads MDHEN; CDR2 reads SYDVKM. The CDR3 runs 15 residues. The junction had 8 bases not matched to a gene; V was cut back by 5 bases and J by 4 bases. CDR3 sequence: CASSTTGTAGNTIYF. The CDR3 DNA reads as TGTGCCAGCAGTACCACCGGGACAGCCGGAAACACCATATATTTT.

As DNA, the CDR3 is TGCGCCAGCAGCTCCTCTAGCGGGACAACCGAGCAGTACTTC. Residues: CASSSSSGTTEQYF. V gene TRBV5-1 combines with J gene TRBJ2-7; 9 bases line up with TRBD2. CDR1 is SGHRS, CDR2 YFSETQ, per germline. This CDR3 has 14 residues. V gave up 3 bases and J gave up 6 bases; unmatched junction bases: 7.

The gene calls are TRBV28 and TRBJ2-5; D gene ambiguous. The ends were cut back, 7 bases at V and 4 bases at J, with 22 bases in the middle. The CDR3 covers 16 residues. Per the germline V gene, CDR1 is MDHEN and CDR2 is SYDVKM. The DNA of the CDR3 is TGTGCCAGCACCGCCAGCAGAAATACCTTACTAGAGACCCAGTACTTC. This translates into CASTASRNTLLETQYF.

V usage is TRBV30 and J usage is TRBJ1-1, with D perhaps TRBD1 (5 bases). From germline, CDR1 is GTSNPN and CDR2 SVGIG (reference sequence). CDR3 length: 14 amino acids. V lost 4 bases and J 7 bases, leaving 19 bases between the germline ends. CDR3 sequence: CAWNKVGQGIEAFF. CDR3 bases: TGTGCCTGGAACAAAGTAGGGCAGGGCATTGAAGCTTTCTTT.

Concerning this clone: A far larger clone is off by one base, so a read error is likely. The rearrangement joins TRBV7-9 to TRBJ2-5; D gene unclear. The germline V gene encodes CDR1 SEHNR and CDR2 FQNEAQ (reference sequence). V lost 3 bases and J 5 bases, leaving 1 base between the germline ends. This CDR3 comprises 10 residues. The CDR3 DNA reads as TGTGCCAGCAGCTTGGAGACCCAGTACTTC. Translated: CASSLETQYF.

As DNA, the CDR3 is TGTGCCAGCAGCAGAGGGGTTAAAAGCTACGAGCAGTACTTC. It codes for CASSRGVKSYEQYF. The chain is built from TRBV21-1 and TRBJ2-7. TRBV21-1 is given as a pseudogene. The CDR3 runs 14 residues.

The count of this clone is one. This chain joins TRBV6-6 and TRBJ2-7; 11 positions agree with TRBD1. V shed 6 bases, J shed 5 bases, and the junction held 6 bases outside the gene matches. The CDR3 has 14 amino acids. Germline assignment: CDR1 MNHNY and CDR2 SVGAGI (reference sequence). CDR3 residues: CASSQGQGAHEQYF. The CDR3 DNA is TGTGCCAGCAGCCAAGGACAGGGGGCGCACGAGCAGTACTTC.

The chain uses TRBV4-2 and TRBJ2-6; D ambiguous. The CDR3 contains 15 residues. Trimming pared 2 bases from V and 2 bases from J, leaving 7 bases between. Germline V gene sequence: CDR1 LGHNA, CDR2 YNFKEQ. This CDR3 is CASSQSVAGANVLTF. The DNA for the CDR3 is TGTGCCAGCAGCCAATCAGTGGCTGGGGCCAACGTCCTGACTTTC.

The rearrangement uses TRBV11-3 and TRBJ2-3; D is perhaps TRBD1 (6 bases). Germline CDR1 is SGHNT and CDR2 is YENEEA. This CDR3 is built from 14 residues. V was trimmed by 1 base and J by 5 bases, leaving 10 bases between them. CDR3 sequence (DNA): TGTGCCAGCAGCTTAGGGACAGCTGGAGATACGCAGTATTTT. Protein: CASSLGTAGDTQYF.

The rearrangement links TRBV6-1 to TRBJ2-5, with D unresolved. V lost 3 bases and J lost 2, with 16 bases in between. Germline V gives CDR1 MNHNS, CDR2 SASEGT. CDR3 length: 16 residues. CDR3 amino acids: CASSDSGQDQQETQYF. CDR3 bases: TGTGCCAGCAGTGATTCTGGGCAGGACCAACAAGAGACCCAGTACTTC.

The rearrangement links TRBV13 to TRBJ2-7, with unresolved D. V was shortened by 4 bases and J by 1 base, with 17 bases between the two germline ends. The germline gives CDR1 PRHDT, CDR2 FYEKMQ (reference sequence). The length of the CDR3 is 16 residues. The CDR3 DNA reads as TGTGCCAGCAGCTCCCGGACCACCTTGAATTCCTACGAGCAGTACTTC. It codes for CASSSRTTLNSYEQYF.

This sequence joins TRBV5-5 and TRBJ2-7; no clear D gene. Germline CDR1 reads SGHKS; CDR2 reads YYEKEE (reference sequence). V shed 5 bases and J shed 7 bases, with 13 bases lying between them. CDR3 size: 12 residues. As DNA, the CDR3 is TGTGCCAGCAGTCAAGGCGCCCGGGAGCAGTACTTC. Amino acid sequence: CASSQGAREQYF.

The chain couples TRBV30 to TRBJ1-1; weak D call: TRBD1 (5 bases). Germline CDR1 is GTSNPN and CDR2 is SVGIG (reference sequence). The CDR3 consists of 14 residues. With 1 base removed from V and 2 bases from J, the gap between germline ends came to 11 bases. CDR3 amino acids: CAWSEGWGNTEAFF. The DNA of the CDR3 is TGTGCCTGGAGTGAGGGGTGGGGTAACACTGAAGCTTTCTTT.

Regarding this clone: Other DNA sequences from this sample encode an identical CDR3 as well. The genes are TRBV6-5 and TRBJ2-1; D unclear. In germline, CDR1 is MNHEY, CDR2 SVGAGI. Trimming shortened V by 2 bases and J by 0 bases, and 8 bases separated the two germline ends. The CDR3 spans 15 residues. DNA of the CDR3: TGTGCCAGCAGTTACGGGCAGAGCTCCTACAATGAGCAGTTCTTC. Amino acids: CASSYGQSSYNEQFF.

The rearrangement joins TRBV19 to TRBJ1-2; 7 positions match TRBD1. This CDR3 comprises 15 residues. The J segment lost 4 bases and the V segment lost 5 bases, leaving 10 bases of the junction unmatched. Germline values: CDR1 LNHDA, CDR2 SQIVND (reference sequence). The DNA for the CDR3 is TGTGCCAGTAGTCGAACCTGGGACAGTCTCTATGGCTACACCTTC. Translated: CASSRTWDSLYGYTF.

This rearrangement joins TRBV4-1 to TRBJ1-5, with D perhaps matching TRBD1 (6 bases). Per germline, CDR1 MGHRA and CDR2 YSYEKL. The CDR3 has 14 residues. V was shortened by 4 bases and J by 3 bases, with 10 bases between the two germline ends. CDR3 residues: CASSRGHFNQPQHF. As DNA, the CDR3 is TGCGCCAGCAGCCGGGGACATTTCAATCAGCCCCAGCATTTT.

For this clone: This CDR3 is also generated by other DNA sequences in the sample. The rearrangement uses TRBV28 and TRBJ1-3; D unresolved. Trimming took off 6 bases at V and 1 base at J, with 7 bases between the two ends. CDR1 is MDHEN and CDR2 is SYDVKM in the germline V gene. The CDR3 has 13 amino acids. CDR3 loop: CASSPGSGNTIYF. DNA for the CDR3: TGTGCCAGCAGCCCCGGATCTGGAAACACCATATATTTT.

The chain links TRBV9 to TRBJ2-1, with D unclear. This CDR3 comprises 15 residues. Between the trimmed V and J ends, which lost 4 bases and 2 bases, there was a span of 13 bases. Germline-derived CDR1 and CDR2 are SGDLS and YYNGEE. The CDR3 loop reads CASSPRLGAYNEQFF. The CDR3 bases are TGTGCCAGCAGCCCTCGACTGGGCGCCTACAATGAGCAGTTCTTC.

CDR3 coding DNA: TGTGCCAGCAGTTCAGAGATTGAGCAGTTCTTC. Residues: CASSSEIEQFF. This chain connects TRBV28 to TRBJ2-1; no reliable D call. The CDR3 contains 11 residues. V lost 4 bases, J lost 9 bases, and 7 bases lay in between. Per the germline V gene, CDR1 is MDHEN and CDR2 is SYDVKM.